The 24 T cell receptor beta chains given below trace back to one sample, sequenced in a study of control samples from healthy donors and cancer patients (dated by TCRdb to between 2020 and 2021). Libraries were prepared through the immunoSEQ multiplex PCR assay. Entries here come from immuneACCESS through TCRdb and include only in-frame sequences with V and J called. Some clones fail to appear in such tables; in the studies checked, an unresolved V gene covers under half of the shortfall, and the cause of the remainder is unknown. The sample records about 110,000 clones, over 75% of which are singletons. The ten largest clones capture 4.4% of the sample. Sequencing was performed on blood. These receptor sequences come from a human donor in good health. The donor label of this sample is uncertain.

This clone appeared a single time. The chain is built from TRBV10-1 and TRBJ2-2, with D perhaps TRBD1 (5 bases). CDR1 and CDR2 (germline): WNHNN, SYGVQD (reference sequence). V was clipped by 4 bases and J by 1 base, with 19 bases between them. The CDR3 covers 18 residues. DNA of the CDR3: TGCGCCAGCAGTGGACAGATGAGCCAAATTAAGAACACCGGGGAGCTGTTTTTT. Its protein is CASSGQMSQIKNTGELFF.

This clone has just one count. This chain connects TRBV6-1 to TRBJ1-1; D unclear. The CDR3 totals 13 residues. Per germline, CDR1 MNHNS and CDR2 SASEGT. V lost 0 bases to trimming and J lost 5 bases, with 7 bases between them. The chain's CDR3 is CASSEAGWTEAFF. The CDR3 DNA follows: TGTGCCAGCAGTGAAGCTGGGTGGACTGAAGCTTTCTTT.

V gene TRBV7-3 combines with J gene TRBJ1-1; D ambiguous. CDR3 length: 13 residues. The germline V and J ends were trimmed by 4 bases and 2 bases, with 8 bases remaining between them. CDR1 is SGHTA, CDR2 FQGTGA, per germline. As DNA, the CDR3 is TGTGCCAGCAGCTCTTTGGGAAACACTGAAGCTTTCTTT. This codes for CASSSLGNTEAFF.

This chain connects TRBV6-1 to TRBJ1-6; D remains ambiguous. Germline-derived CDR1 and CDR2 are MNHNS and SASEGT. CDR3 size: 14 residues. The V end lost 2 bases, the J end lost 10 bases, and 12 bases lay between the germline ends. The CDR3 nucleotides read TGTGCCAGCAGTGAAAGCAGCGCGGGCTCACCCCTCCACTTT. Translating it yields CASSESSAGSPLHF.

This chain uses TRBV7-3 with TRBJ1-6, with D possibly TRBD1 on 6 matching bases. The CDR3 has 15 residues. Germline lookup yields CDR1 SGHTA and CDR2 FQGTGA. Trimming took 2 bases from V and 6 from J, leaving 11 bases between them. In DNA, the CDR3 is TGTGCCAGCAGCTTAGACGGACAGTTTAATTCACCCCTCCACTTT. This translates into CASSLDGQFNSPLHF.

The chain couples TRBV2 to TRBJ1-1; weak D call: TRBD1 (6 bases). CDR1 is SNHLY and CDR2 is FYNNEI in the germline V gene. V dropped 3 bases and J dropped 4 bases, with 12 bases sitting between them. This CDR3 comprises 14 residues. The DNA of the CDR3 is TGTGCCAGCAGTGACTCAGGGGCGGCCACTGAAGCTTTCTTT. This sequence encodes CASSDSGAATEAFF.

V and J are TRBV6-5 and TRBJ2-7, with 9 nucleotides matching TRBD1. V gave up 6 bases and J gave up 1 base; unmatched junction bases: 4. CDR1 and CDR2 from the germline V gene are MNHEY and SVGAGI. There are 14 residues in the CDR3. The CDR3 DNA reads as TGTGCCAGCAGCTGGGACAGGGTATCCTACGAGCAGTACTTC. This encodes CASSWDRVSYEQYF.

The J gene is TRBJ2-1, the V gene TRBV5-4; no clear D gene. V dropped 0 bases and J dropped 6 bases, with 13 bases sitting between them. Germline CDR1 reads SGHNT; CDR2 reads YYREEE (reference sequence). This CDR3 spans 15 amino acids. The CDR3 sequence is CASSLDGRSSNEQFF. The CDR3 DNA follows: TGTGCCAGCAGCTTGGATGGACGGTCAAGCAATGAGCAGTTCTTC. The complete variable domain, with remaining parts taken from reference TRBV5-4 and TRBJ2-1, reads ETGVTQSPTHLIKTRGQQVTLRCSSQSGHNTVSWYQQALGQGPQFIFQYYREEENGRGNFPPRFSGLQFPNYSSELNVNALELDDSALYLCASSLDGRSSNEQFFGPGTRLTVL.

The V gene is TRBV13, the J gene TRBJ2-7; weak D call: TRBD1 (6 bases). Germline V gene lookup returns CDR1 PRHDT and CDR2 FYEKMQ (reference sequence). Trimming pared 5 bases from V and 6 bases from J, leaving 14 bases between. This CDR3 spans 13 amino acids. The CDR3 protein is CASSPTGLGEQYF. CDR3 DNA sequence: TGTGCCAGCAGCCCCACAGGGTTAGGCGAGCAGTACTTC.

The DNA for the CDR3 is TGTGCCACCAGTGATACGGGGGGGAACTATGGCTACACCTTC. Residues: CATSDTGGNYGYTF. The chain is built from TRBV24-1 and TRBJ1-2, with a weak D call TRBD1 (5 bases). The ends were cut back, 3 bases at V and 2 bases at J, with 9 bases in the middle. Germline lookup yields CDR1 KGHDR and CDR2 SFDVKD. The CDR3 length is 14 residues.

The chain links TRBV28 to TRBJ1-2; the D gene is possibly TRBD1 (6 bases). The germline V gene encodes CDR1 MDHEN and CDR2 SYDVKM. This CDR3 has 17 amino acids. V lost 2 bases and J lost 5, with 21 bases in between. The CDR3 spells CASSLEGVLANDYGYTF. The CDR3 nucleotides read TGTGCCAGCAGTTTAGAGGGGGTTTTGGCGAACGATTATGGCTACACCTTC.

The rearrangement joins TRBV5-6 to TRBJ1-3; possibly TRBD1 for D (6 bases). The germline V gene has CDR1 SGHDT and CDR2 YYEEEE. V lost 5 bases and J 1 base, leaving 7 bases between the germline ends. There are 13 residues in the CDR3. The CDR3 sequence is CASRDRSGNTIYF. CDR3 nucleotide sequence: TGTGCCAGCAGGGACAGATCTGGAAACACCATATATTTT.

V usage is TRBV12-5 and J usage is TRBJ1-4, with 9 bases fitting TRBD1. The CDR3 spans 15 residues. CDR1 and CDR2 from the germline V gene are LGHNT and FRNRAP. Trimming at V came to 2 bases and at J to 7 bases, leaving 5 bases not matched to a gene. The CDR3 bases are TGTGCTAGTGGTTTGTCCGGGACAGGGCCTGAAAAACTGTTTTTT. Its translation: CASGLSGTGPEKLFF. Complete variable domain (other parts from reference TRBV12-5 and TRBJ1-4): DARVTQTPRHKVTEMGQEVTMRCQPILGHNTVFWYRQTMMQGLELLAYFRNRAPLDDSGMPKDRFSAEMPDATLATLKIQPSEPRDSAVYFCASGLSGTGPEKLFFGSGTQLSVL.

The CDR3 region has the DNA TGTGCCAGCAGTGACGGGACAGGGGTCACAGATACGCAGTATTTT. This sequence encodes CASSDGTGVTDTQYF. The rearrangement uses TRBV6-4 and TRBJ2-3; 10 positions match TRBD1. This CDR3 has 15 amino acids. V was clipped by 2 bases and J by 2 bases; unmatched bases: 1. The germline gives CDR1 MRHNA, CDR2 SNTAGT.

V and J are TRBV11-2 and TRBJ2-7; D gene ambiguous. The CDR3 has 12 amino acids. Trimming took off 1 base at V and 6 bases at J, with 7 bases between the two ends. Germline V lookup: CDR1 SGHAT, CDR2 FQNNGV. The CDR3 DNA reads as TGTGCCAGCAGCTTAGTGGCCCCCGAGCAGTACTTC. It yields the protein CASSLVAPEQYF.

The CDR3 bases are TGTGCCAGCAGTGAAGCTGCCGGGCCGGCGGATACGCAGTATTTT. Its translation: CASSEAAGPADTQYF. The chain recombines TRBV6-1 with TRBJ2-3; D is ambiguous. This CDR3 has 15 amino acids. CDR1 is MNHNS, CDR2 SASEGT, per germline. V gave up 0 bases and J gave up 6 bases, with 13 bases separating them.

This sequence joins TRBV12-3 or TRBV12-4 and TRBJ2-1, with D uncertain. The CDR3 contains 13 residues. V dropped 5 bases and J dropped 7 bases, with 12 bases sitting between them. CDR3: CASSTTPANEQFF. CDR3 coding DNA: TGTGCCAGCAGTACCACCCCCGCTAATGAGCAGTTCTTC.

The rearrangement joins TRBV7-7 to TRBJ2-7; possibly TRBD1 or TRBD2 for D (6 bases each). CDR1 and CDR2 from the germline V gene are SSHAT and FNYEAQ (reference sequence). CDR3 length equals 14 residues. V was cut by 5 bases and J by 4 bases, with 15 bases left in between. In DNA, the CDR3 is TGTGCCAGCAGCCCTGGAGGGACACATTACGAGCAGTACTTC. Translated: CASSPGGTHYEQYF.

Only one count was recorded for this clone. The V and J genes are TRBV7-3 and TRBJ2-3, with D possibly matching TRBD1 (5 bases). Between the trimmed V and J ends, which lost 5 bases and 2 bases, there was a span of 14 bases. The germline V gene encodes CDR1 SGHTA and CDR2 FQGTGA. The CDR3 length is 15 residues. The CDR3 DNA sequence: TGTGCCAGCAGCGCTCAGGGTAGGGCCACAGATACGCAGTATTTT. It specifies CASSAQGRATDTQYF.

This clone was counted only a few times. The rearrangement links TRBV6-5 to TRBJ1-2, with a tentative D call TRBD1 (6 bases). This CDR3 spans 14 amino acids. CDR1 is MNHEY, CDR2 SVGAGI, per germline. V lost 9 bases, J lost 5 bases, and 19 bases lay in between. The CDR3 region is CASQLQGTGYGYTF. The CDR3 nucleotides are TGTGCCAGTCAACTCCAGGGGACGGGGTATGGCTACACCTTC.

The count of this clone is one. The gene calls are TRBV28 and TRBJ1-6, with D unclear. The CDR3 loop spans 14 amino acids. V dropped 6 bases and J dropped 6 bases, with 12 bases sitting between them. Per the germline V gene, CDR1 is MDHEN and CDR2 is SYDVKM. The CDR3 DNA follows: TGTGCCAGCAGAACGACGGCTGTTAATTCACCCCTCCACTTT. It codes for CASRTTAVNSPLHF. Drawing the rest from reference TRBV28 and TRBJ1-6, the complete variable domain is DVKVTQSSRYLVKRTGEKVFLECVQDMDHENMFWYRQDPGLGLRLIYFSYDVKMKEKGDIPEGYSVSREKKERFSLILESASTNQTSMYLCASRTTAVNSPLHFGNGTRLTVT.

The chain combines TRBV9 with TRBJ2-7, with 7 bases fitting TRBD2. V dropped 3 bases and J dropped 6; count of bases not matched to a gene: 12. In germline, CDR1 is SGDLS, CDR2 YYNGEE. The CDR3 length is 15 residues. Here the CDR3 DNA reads TGTGCCAGCAGCGCCCTCCTCGGGAGGAATTCCGAGCAGTACTTC. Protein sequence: CASSALLGRNSEQYF.

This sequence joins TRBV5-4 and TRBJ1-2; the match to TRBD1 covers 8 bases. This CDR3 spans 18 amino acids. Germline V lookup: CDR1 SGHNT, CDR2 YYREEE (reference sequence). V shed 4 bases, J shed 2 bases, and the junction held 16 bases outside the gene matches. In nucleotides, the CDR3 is TGTGCCAGCAGCCGTGGACAGGGTGGGTTCGGCGCGAACTATGGCTACACCTTC. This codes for CASSRGQGGFGANYGYTF.

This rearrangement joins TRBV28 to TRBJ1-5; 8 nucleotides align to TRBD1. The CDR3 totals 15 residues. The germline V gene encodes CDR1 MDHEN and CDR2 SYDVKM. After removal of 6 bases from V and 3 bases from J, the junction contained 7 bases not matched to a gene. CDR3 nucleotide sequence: TGTGCCAGCAGCCCCCCGACAGGGGTCAATCAGCCCCAGCATTTT. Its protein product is CASSPPTGVNQPQHF.